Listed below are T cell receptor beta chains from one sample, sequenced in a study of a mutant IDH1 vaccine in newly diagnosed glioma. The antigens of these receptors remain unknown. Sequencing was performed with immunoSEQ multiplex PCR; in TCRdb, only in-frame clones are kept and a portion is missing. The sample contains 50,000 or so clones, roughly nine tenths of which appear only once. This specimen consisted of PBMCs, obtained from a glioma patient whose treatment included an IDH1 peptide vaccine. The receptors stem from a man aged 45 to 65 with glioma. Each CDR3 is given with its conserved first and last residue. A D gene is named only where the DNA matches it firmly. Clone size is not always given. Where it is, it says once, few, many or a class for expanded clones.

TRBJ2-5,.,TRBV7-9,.,TGTGCCAGCAGGGGACTTGCCATGTACCAAGAGACCCAGTACTTC,CASRGLAMYQETQYF
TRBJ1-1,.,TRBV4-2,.,TGTGCCAGCAGCCGAAATAAGGTTTGGGCTTTCTTT,CASSRNKVWAFF
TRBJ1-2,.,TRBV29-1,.,TGCAGCGTTGAACCCCCGGGAGGACATGGCTACACCTTC,CSVEPPGGHGYTF
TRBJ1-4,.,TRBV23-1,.,TGCGCCAGCAGTTCTCCTGCTACGATCAAAGACGGACCTAATGAAAAACTGTTTTTT,CASSSPATIKDGPNEKLFF
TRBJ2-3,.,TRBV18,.,TGTGCCTCCCACCGGGACAGCACAGATACGCAGTATTTT,CASHRDSTDTQYF
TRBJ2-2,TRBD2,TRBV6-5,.,TGTGCCAGCACCGGGAGGGGAGGGTCCGGGGAGCTGTTTTTT,CASTGRGGSGELFF
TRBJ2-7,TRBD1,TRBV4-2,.,TGTGCCAGCAGCCAATTCCGGGACAGGGAGCAGTACTTC,CASSQFRDREQYF
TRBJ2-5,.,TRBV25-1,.,TGTGCCACCAGGGAGAGACTGACAGAGACCCAGTACTTC,CATRERLTETQYF
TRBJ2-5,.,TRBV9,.,TGTGCCAGCGGACGGGGCGAGACCCAGTACTTC,CASGRGETQYF
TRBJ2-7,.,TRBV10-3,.,TGTGCCATCGCCCCAGCCCAGGGGTCCTACGAGCAGTACTTC,CAIAPAQGSYEQYF
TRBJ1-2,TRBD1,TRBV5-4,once,TGTGCCAGCAGCTTAAGGGACAGGGTAAACTATGGCTACACCTTC,CASSLRDRVNYGYTF
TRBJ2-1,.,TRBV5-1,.,TGCGCCAGCTGCTCGGAGCGACGGGAGAACAATGAGCAGTTCTTC,CASCSERRENNEQFF